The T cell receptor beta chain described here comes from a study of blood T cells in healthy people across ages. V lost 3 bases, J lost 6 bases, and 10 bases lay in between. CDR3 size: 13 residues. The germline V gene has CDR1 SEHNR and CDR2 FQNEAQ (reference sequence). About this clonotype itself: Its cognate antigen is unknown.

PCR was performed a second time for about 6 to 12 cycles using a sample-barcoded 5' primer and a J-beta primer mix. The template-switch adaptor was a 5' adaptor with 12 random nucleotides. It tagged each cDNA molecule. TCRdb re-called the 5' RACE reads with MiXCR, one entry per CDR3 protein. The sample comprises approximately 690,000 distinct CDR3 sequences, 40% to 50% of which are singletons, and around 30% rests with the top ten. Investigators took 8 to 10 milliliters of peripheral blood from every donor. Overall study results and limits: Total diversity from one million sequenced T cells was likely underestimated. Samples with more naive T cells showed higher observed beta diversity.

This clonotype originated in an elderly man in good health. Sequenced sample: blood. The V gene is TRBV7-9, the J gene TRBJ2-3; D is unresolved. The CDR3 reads CASSFYPADTQYF. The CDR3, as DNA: TGTGCCAGCAGCTTTTACCCTGCTGATACGCAGTATTTT.